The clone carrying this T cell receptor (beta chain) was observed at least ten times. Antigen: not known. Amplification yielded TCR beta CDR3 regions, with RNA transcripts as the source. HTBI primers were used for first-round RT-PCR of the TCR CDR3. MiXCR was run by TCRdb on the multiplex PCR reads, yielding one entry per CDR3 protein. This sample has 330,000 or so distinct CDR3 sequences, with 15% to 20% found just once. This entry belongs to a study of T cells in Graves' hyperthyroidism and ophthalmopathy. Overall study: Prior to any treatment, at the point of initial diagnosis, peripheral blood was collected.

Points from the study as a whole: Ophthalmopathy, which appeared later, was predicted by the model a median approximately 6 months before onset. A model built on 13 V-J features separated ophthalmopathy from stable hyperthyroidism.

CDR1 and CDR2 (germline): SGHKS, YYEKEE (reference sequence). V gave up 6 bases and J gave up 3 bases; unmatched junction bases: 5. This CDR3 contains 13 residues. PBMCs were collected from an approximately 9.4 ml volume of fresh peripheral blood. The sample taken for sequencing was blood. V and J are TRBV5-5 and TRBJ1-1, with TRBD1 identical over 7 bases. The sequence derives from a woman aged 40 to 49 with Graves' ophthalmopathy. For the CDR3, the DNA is TGTGCCAGCACGACCAGGGGGTACACTGAAGCTTTCTTT. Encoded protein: CASTTRGYTEAFF.